This T cell receptor (beta chain) was sequenced in a study of shared clonotypes between healthy human individuals. Study-wide results and caveats: Non-shared clonotypes showed lower generation probabilities than clonotypes common to all four donors. Expectations were that clonotype sharing among donors would be affected by sequencing depth.

Per the original methods: Sequence data from immunoSEQ were junction-only and lacked quality scores; consequently, filtering differed. Clones were sequenced by immunoSEQ multiplex PCR, and TCRdb holds only the in-frame ones, with some missing. The DNA was the basis for D and trimming; V, J and clone size are from that table. Seen here are 950,000 to 1,300,000 clones, more than 60% observed once, and the top ten hold approximately 1.5%. The length of the CDR3 is 17 residues. Germline CDR1 LNHDA, CDR2 SQIVND (reference sequence). With 6 bases clipped from V and 4 bases from J, the junction kept 11 bases outside the gene matches. About this clone itself: The target antigen is unknown.

The sample was memory CD4+ T cells sorted from blood. Subset specified: CD45RA-negative fraction. The V gene is TRBV19, the J gene TRBJ2-2, with 10 nucleotides matching TRBD1. This sequence originates from a young man in good health. The CDR3 reads CASRPHQGQGFTGELFF. For the CDR3, the DNA is TGTGCCAGTAGACCCCACCAGGGACAGGGGTTCACCGGGGAGCTGTTTTTT.